The 9 T cell receptor beta chains below come from one sample, sequenced in a study of blood T cell repertoires in COVID-19. Only in-frame clones appear in the TCRdb table, and some are missing; sequencing was by immunoSEQ multiplex PCR. The sample has roughly 50,000 clones; about 90% are singletons. The specimen was peripheral blood. These receptors were taken from a human donor with active COVID-19. The donor label of this sample is uncertain.

The rearrangement links TRBV5-1 to TRBJ2-2; 8 bases agree with TRBD1. This CDR3 is built from 21 residues. Germline V lookup: CDR1 SGHRS, CDR2 YFSETQ. The V segment lost 4 bases and the J segment 7 bases; nucleotides outside the gene matches: 27. CDR3 residues: CASSRKKTGAVVILPGGELFF. The CDR3 region has the DNA TGCGCCAGCAGCCGAAAGAAGACAGGGGCAGTGGTAATCCTTCCGGGCGGGGAGCTGTTTTTT. Based on the CDR3 plus reference TRBV5-1 and TRBJ2-2, the full variable domain is KAGVTQTPRYLIKTRGQQVTLSCSPISGHRSVSWYQQTPGQGLQFLFEYFSETQRNKGNFPGRFSGRQFSNSRSEMNVSTLELGDSALYLCASSRKKTGAVVILPGGELFFGEGSRLTVL.

This clone was seen only a few times. The V gene is TRBV6-5, the J gene TRBJ1-1; 8 bases are shared with TRBD1. The junction had 7 bases not matched to a gene; V was cut back by 7 bases and J by 3 bases. Germline V gene lookup returns CDR1 MNHEY and CDR2 SVGAGI. The CDR3 extends over 14 amino acids. The CDR3 region is CASKHYRGDTEAFF. For the CDR3, the DNA is TGTGCCAGCAAACACTACAGGGGGGACACTGAAGCTTTCTTT.

V and J are TRBV5-1 and TRBJ2-5; D might be TRBD1 (5 bases). The CDR3 runs 15 residues. Germline CDR1 is SGHRS and CDR2 is YFSETQ. Trimming left V 0 bases short and J 0 bases short, with 9 bases between. The CDR3 sequence: CASSLGTRYQETQYF. CDR3 DNA sequence: TGCGCCAGCAGCTTGGGGACAAGGTACCAAGAGACCCAGTACTTC.

This chain links TRBV5-5 with TRBJ2-1; 9 bases fit TRBD2. V lost 2 bases, J lost 8 bases, and 5 bases stayed unmatched. The CDR3 has 14 residues. Germline assignment: CDR1 SGHKS and CDR2 YYEKEE (reference sequence). The CDR3 bases are TGTGCCAGCAGCTTCTGGCGGGGGGGGTATGAGCAGTTCTTC. Amino acids: CASSFWRGGYEQFF. Looking up the rest from reference TRBV5-5 and TRBJ2-1 gives the full variable domain: DAGVTQSPTHLIKTRGQQVTLRCSPISGHKSVSWYQQVLGQGPQFIFQYYEKEERGRGNFPDRFSARQFPNYSSELNVNALLLGDSALYLCASSFWRGGYEQFFGPGTRLTVL.

J is TRBJ2-7 and V is TRBV7-8; 8 nucleotides align to TRBD1. V shed 4 bases and J 3 bases; nucleotides not matched to a gene: 11. The CDR3 sequence is 16 residues long. CDR1 is SGHVS, CDR2 FQNEAQ, per germline. The CDR3 nucleotides are TGTGCCAGCAGCTCTCACAGGGGGTCTAGGTTCTACGAGCAGTACTTC. Its protein is CASSSHRGSRFYEQYF.

The chain couples TRBV4-2 to TRBJ1-1; the D gene is possibly TRBD1 (5 bases). Germline-derived CDR1 and CDR2 are LGHNA and YNFKEQ. Trimming stripped 2 bases from V and 4 bases from J, with 14 bases between. This CDR3 region has 15 residues. The CDR3 is CASSQSPGGVTEAFF. CDR3 nucleotides: TGTGCCAGCAGCCAATCCCCTGGGGGGGTCACTGAAGCTTTCTTT.

The J gene is TRBJ2-5, the V gene TRBV5-6, with TRBD1 identical over 8 bases. V gave up 2 bases and J gave up 9 bases; unmatched junction bases: 18. The CDR3 is 17 residues long. The germline CDR1 and CDR2 sequences are SGHDT and YYEEEE. The CDR3 reads CASSFFFRDRSNVAQYF. In DNA form, the CDR3 reads TGTGCCAGCAGCTTCTTCTTCCGGGACAGGAGTAATGTCGCCCAGTACTTC.

This clone showed up just a few times. The rearrangement links TRBV7-2 to TRBJ1-6; the match to TRBD1 covers 7 bases. The CDR3 is 16 amino acids. The junction had 11 bases not matched to a gene; V was cut back by 4 bases and J by 8 bases. Per the germline V gene, CDR1 is SGHTA and CDR2 is FQGNSA. The CDR3 region has the DNA TGTGCCAGCAGCTCCCCGGGCAGGGGGTATTATTCACCCCTCCACTTT. Translating gives CASSSPGRGYYSPLHF.

The rearrangement uses TRBV4-3 and TRBJ2-3; maybe TRBD1 (6 bases). CDR3 size: 15 residues. V was cut by 4 bases and J by 1 base, with 12 bases left in between. Germline V gene sequence: CDR1 LGHNA, CDR2 YSLEER. CDR3 DNA sequence: TGCGCCAGCAGCCCGTCAGGGGCCCGCACAGATACGCAGTATTTT. Its translation is CASSPSGARTDTQYF.